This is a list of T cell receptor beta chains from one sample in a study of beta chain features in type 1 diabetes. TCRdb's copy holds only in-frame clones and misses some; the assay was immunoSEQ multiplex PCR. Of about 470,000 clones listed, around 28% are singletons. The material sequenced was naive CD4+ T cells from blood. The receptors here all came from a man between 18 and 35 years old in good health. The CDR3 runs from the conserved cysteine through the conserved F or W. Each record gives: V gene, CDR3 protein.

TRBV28,CASSLSGRGNEQFF
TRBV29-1,CSVALLAGTYNEQFF
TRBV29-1,CSVTTGSYEQYF
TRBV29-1,CSVAAVLARGEAFF
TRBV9,CASSPEGQETQYF
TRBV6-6,CASSYSIGTGQYF
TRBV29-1,CSVGLRWNYEQYF
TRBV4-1,CASSQDSRRGAEREQFF
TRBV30,CAWTGTSAMDEQFF
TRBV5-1,CASRRDNGMNTEAFF
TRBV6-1,CASSLDRDTEAFF
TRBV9,CASSRTSGPDTQYF
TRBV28,CASSLPVGSGANVLTF
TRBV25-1,CASSRRGTWWSNQPQHF